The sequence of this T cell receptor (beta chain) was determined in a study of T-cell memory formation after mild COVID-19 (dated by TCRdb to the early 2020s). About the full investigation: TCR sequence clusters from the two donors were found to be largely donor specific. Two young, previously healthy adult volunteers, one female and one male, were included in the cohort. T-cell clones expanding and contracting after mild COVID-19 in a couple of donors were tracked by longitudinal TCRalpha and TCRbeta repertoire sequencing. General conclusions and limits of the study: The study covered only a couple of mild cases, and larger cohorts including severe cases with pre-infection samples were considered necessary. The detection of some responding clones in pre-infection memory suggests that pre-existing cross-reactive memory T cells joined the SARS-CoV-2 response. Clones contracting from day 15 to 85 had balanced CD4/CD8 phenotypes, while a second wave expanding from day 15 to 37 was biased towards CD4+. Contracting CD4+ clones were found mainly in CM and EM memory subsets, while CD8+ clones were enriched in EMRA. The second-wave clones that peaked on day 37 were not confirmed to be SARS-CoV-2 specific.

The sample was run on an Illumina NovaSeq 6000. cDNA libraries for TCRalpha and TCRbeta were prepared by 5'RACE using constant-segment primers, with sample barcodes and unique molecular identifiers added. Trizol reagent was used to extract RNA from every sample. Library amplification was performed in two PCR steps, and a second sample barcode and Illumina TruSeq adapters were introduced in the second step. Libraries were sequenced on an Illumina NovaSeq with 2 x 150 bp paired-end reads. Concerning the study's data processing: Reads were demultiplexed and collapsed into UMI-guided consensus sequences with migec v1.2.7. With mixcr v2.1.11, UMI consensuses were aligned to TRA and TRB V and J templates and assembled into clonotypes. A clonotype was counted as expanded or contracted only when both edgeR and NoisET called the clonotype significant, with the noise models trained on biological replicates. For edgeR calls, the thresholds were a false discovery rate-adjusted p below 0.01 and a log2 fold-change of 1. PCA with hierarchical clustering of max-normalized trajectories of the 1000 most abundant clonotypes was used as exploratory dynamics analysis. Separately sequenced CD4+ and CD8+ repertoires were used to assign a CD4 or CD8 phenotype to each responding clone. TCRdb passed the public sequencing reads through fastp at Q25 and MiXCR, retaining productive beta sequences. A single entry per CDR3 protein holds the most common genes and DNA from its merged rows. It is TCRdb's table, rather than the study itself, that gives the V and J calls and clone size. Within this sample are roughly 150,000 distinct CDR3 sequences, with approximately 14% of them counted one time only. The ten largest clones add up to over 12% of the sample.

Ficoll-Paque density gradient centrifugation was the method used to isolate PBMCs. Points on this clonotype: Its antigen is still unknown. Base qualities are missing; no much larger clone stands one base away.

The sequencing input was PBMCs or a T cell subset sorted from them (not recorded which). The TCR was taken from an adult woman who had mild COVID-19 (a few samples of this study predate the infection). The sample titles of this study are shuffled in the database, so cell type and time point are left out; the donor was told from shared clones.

CDR3 sequence: CASSLNGRGTGELFF. The nucleotides read TGTGCCAGCAGTTTAAACGGGAGAGGTACCGGGGAGCTGTTTTTT. The rearranged chain carries TRBV12-3 or TRBV12-4 and TRBJ2-2; tentative D gene TRBD2, with 6 bases matching. V was cut back by 2 bases and J by 5 bases, leaving a gap of 12 bases between them. There are 15 amino acids in the CDR3, from cysteine to phenylalanine inclusive. Kept here is only the CDR3 DNA, which spans 45 bases and is read in frame from base 1.